This TCR beta chain was obtained from a study of vaccination and CD4 T cells after COVID-19. About the research overall: Post-vaccination specimens were collected at a median of about 68 days following dose two (range 14 to 241). Cellular stimulation was performed using overlapping spike peptides derived from SARS-CoV-2, HCoV-NL63, HCoV-OC43 and HCoV-229E.

Sequenced with the Oncomine TCR Beta short-read assay was DNA taken from cultured CD4+ T cells. Genomic DNA extraction was carried out from cultured CD4+ T cells. TCRdb passed the PCR reads through MiXCR, listing each CDR3 protein once. The table lists about 18,000 distinct CDR3 sequences, roughly 52% of them singletons. Treatment meaning: approximately nine-day PBMC culture with coronavirus spike peptide pools or control peptides (ViraFEST assay). Cultures got half-medium changes with IL-2 on days 3 and 7. This clonotype turned up a few times. Antigen: not known. V lost 3 bases to trimming and J lost 8 bases, with 18 bases between them. Per the germline V gene, CDR1 is DFQATT and CDR2 is SNEGSKA (reference sequence). The CDR3 runs to 14 residues.

This chain links TRBV20-1 with TRBJ2-3; no clear D. Source material: CD4+ T cells from blood, cultured in vitro. This sequence originates from a human donor who had recovered from COVID-19. In nucleotides, the CDR3 is TGCAGTGCTAGGAACCCTCTCGGACCGGGTACGCAGTATTTT. It encodes CSARNPLGPGTQYF.